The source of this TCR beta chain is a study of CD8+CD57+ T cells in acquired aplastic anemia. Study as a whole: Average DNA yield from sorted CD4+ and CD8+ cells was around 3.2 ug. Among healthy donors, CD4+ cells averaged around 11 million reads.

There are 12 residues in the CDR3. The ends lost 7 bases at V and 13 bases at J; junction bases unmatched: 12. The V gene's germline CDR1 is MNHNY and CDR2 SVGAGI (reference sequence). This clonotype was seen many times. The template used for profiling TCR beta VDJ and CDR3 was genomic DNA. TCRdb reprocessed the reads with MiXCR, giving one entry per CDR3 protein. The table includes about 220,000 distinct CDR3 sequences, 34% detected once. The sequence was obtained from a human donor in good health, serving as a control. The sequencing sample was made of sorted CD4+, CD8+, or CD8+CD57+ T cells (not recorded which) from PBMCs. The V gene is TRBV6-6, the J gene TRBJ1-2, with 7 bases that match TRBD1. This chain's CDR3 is CASTLGTAPCTF. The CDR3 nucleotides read TGTGCCAGCACCCTCGGGACAGCTCCATGCACCTTC.